This T cell receptor beta chain originates from a study of blood T cells in healthy people across ages. About the research overall: With template switching, about one barcoded beta molecule was captured per two T cells.

General study findings and limits: Fewer expanded clones and more diversity marked long-lived versus aged donors. Unsorted PBMC material precluded a definitive naive versus antigen-experienced comparison.

The CDR3 totals 16 residues. Per the germline V gene, CDR1 is MNHEY and CDR2 is SVGEGT. Trimming left V 7 bases short and J 9 bases short, with 27 bases between. The authors ran a second PCR of about 6 to 11 cycles using a sample-barcoded 5' primer and a J-beta primer mix. One entry per CDR3 protein, called by TCRdb with MiXCR from the 5' RACE reads. The table records just under 900,000 distinct CDR3 sequences, around 30% of them present only once. This clonotype has at least ten counts. The antigen is undetermined. The specimen sequenced was blood. This chain uses TRBV6-2 or TRBV6-3 with TRBJ2-5; tentative D call: TRBD1 (6 bases). The TCR was taken from an elderly woman in good health. The CDR3: CASTGERDKGRWSQYF. CDR3 coding DNA: TGTGCCAGCACCGGCGAAAGGGACAAGGGAAGGTGGTCCCAGTACTTC.